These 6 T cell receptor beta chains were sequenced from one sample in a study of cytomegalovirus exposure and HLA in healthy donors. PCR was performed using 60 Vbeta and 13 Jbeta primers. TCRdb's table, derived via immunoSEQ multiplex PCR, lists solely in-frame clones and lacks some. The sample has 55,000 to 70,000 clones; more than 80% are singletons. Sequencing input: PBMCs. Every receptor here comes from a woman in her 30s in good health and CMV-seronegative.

DNA for the CDR3: TGCGCCAGCAGCTTAAGGACAGCAAATACTAACTATGGCTACACCTTC. Amino acid sequence: CASSLRTANTNYGYTF. The V and J genes are TRBV5-1 and TRBJ1-2; perhaps TRBD1 as D (6 bases). Looked up from germline, CDR1 is SGHRS and CDR2 is YFSETQ. This CDR3 is built from 16 residues. Trimming removed 2 bases from V and 0 bases from J, with 14 bases in between.

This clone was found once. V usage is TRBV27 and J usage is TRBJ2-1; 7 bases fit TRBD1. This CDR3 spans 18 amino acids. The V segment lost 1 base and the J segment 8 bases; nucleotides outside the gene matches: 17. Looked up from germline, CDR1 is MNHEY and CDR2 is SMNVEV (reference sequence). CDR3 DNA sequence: TGTGCCAGCAGTTTATGGGATACCCGCCGGGCCAGGGGGTATGAGCAGTTCTTC. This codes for CASSLWDTRRARGYEQFF.

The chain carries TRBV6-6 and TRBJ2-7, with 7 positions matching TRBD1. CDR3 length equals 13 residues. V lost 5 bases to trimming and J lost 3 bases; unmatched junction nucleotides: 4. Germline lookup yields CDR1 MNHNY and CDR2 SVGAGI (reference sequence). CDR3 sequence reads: CASSNGQVYEQYF. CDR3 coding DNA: TGTGCCAGCAGTAACGGACAGGTCTACGAGCAGTACTTC.

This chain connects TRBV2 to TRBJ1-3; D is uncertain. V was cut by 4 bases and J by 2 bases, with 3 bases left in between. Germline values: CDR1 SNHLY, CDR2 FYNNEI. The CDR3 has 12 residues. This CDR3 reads CASSGPGNTIYF. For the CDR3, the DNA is TGTGCCAGCAGTGGGCCTGGAAACACCATATATTTT.

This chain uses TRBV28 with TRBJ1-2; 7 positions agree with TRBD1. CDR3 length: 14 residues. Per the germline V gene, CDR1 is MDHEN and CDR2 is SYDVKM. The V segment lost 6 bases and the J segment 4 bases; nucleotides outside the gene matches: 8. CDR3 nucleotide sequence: TGTGCCAGCAGCGCCCCGCGGACAGGCTATGGCTACACCTTC. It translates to CASSAPRTGYGYTF.

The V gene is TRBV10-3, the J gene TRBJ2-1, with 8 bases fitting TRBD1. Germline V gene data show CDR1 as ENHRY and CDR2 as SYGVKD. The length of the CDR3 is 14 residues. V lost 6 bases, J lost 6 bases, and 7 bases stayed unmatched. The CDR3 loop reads CAIRVDRASNEQFF. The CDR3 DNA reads TGTGCCATCAGGGTGGACAGGGCGTCCAATGAGCAGTTCTTC.